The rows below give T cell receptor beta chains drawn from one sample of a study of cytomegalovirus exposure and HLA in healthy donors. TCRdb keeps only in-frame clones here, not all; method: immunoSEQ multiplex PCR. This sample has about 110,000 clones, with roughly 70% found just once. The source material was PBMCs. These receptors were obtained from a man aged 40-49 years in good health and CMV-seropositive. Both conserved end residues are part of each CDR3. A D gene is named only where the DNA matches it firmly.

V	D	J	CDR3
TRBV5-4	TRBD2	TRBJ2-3	CASSLLVGSGVDTQYF
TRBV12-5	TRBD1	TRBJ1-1	CASGLVLGGTGMNTEAFF
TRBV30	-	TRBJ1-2	CAWSAAATDYGYTF
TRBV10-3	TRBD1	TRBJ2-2	CAISPRDREATGELFF
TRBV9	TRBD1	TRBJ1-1	CASSDGRGQATNTEAFF
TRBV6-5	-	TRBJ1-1	CASSPVGAENTEAFF
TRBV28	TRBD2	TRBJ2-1	CASREGGNNEQFF
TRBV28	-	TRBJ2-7	CASSSYPTTYEQYF
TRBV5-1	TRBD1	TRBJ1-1	CASSSTGRVNEAFF
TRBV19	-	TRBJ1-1	CAGKTGNTEAFF